This T cell receptor (beta chain) was captured by sequencing in a study of beta chain features in type 1 diabetes. Concerning this clone itself: The antigen remains undetermined.

Study results and caveats: Type 1 diabetes patients had fewer VDJ junction insertions and more deletions.

Trimming took 5 bases from V and 7 from J; bases not matched to a gene: 5. The CDR3 covers 13 residues. Germline loops: CDR1 ENHRY, CDR2 SYGVKD. All of the isolated RNA was reverse transcribed, so expressed TCRB transcripts were sequenced. The data were produced by immunoSEQ multiplex PCR, yet TCRdb's version contains in-frame clones alone and is incomplete. The sample carries roughly 150,000 clones, approximately 8.1% recorded once. In total, each donor contributed a single heparinised blood draw that averaged about 100 mL. This receptor was taken from a man younger than 30 in good health. Sequencing input: central memory CD4+ T cells from blood. The genes are TRBV10-3 and TRBJ1-5; the match to TRBD1 covers 7 bases. The CDR3: CAISTDRAQPQHF. The CDR3 DNA is TGTGCCATCAGTACTGACAGGGCCCAGCCCCAGCATTTT.